The 23 T cell receptor beta chains below all came from one sample that was sequenced in a study of cytomegalovirus exposure and HLA in healthy donors. The PCR had 60 Vbeta and 13 Jbeta primers. This table comes from immunoSEQ multiplex PCR, and its TCRdb copy is limited to in-frame clones, with some not included. The profile shows 120,000 to 150,000 clones, approximately 76% of them singletons. The sequenced sample consisted of PBMCs. The receptors here all came from a middle-aged man in good health and CMV-seronegative.

The gene calls are TRBV20-1 and TRBJ1-4; D unclear. The germline V gene has CDR1 DFQATT and CDR2 SNEGSKA (reference sequence). The CDR3 has 11 residues. V was trimmed by 3 bases and J by 12 bases, leaving 11 bases between them. The CDR3 reads CSASLFGELFF. The CDR3 region has the DNA TGCAGTGCTAGTCTCTTCGGAGAACTGTTTTTT.

CDR3 nucleotides: TGTGCCTGCGGGACAGGGGCGGATACGCAGTATTTT. Translation gives CACGTGADTQYF. J is TRBJ2-3 and V is TRBV30, with 10 bases identical to TRBD1. The CDR3 is 12 residues long. J gave up 6 bases and V 6 bases, and 3 bases lay outside the gene matches. Germline CDR1 is GTSNPN and CDR2 is SVGIG (reference sequence).

This clone is a singleton in its sample. The V call is TRBV7-8, the J call TRBJ2-2, with D possibly TRBD1 on 6 matching bases. This CDR3 has 15 residues. CDR1 SGHVS and CDR2 FQNEAQ come from the germline V gene. Trimming shortened V by 1 base and J by 4 bases, and 10 bases separated the two germline ends. The chain's CDR3 is CASSLGGTFTGELFF. The CDR3 bases are TGTGCCAGCAGCTTAGGTGGGACATTCACCGGGGAGCTGTTTTTT.

This clone was recorded only once. The chain couples TRBV5-1 to TRBJ1-2; 7 bases fit TRBD1. CDR3 length: 14 residues. In germline, CDR1 is SGHRS, CDR2 YFSETQ. V gave up 2 bases and J gave up 8 bases; unmatched junction bases: 9. CDR3 sequence reads: CASSFQQGTGGYTF. The CDR3 DNA reads TGCGCCAGCAGCTTTCAACAGGGGACGGGGGGCTACACCTTC.

This chain joins TRBV18 and TRBJ2-7; possible D gene TRBD1, 5 bases. In germline, CDR1 is KGHSH, CDR2 LQKENI. Trimming took off 6 bases at V and 2 bases at J, with 14 bases between the two ends. There are 14 residues in the CDR3. The CDR3 loop reads CASSESTATYEQYF. DNA of the CDR3: TGTGCCAGCTCCGAGTCGACAGCCACCTACGAGCAGTACTTC.

This rearrangement joins TRBV4-3 to TRBJ2-5, with TRBD1 identical over 10 bases. Per the germline V gene, CDR1 is LGHNA and CDR2 is YSLEER. The CDR3 runs to 15 residues. The ends lost 4 bases at V and 4 bases at J; junction bases unmatched: 6. The CDR3 protein is CASSLRTGGRETQYF. CDR3 coding DNA: TGCGCCAGCAGCCTACGGACAGGGGGGAGAGAGACCCAGTACTTC.

The rearrangement links TRBV27 to TRBJ1-1; tentative D call: TRBD1 (5 bases). V was cut by 5 bases and J by 2 bases, with 12 bases left in between. Germline V lookup: CDR1 MNHEY, CDR2 SMNVEV (reference sequence). This CDR3 contains 14 residues. The CDR3, as DNA: TGTGCCAGCAGTCAAAAAGACAGAAACACTGAAGCTTTCTTT. As protein: CASSQKDRNTEAFF.

The V gene is TRBV6-5, the J gene TRBJ1-5; D gene unclear. Germline CDR1 and CDR2: MNHEY and SVGAGI. V was cut by 10 bases and J by 3 bases, with 13 bases left in between. The CDR3 is 13 amino acids. DNA for the CDR3: TGTGCCACCGGAGGAGGCAACAATCAGCCCCAGCATTTT. Translated, it gives CATGGGNNQPQHF.

In this sample, this clone turned up once. The chain links TRBV11-2 to TRBJ2-4; 8 nucleotides align to TRBD1. Germline V gene sequence: CDR1 SGHAT, CDR2 FQNNGV. The ends lost 5 bases at V and 3 bases at J; junction bases unmatched: 12. The CDR3 is 17 amino acids. The CDR3 spells CASSPPTTGVVKNIQYF. The CDR3 DNA reads as TGTGCCAGCAGCCCCCCGACGACAGGGGTTGTCAAAAACATTCAGTACTTC.

The V gene is TRBV7-8, the J gene TRBJ1-2, with D perhaps matching TRBD1 (6 bases). CDR3 length equals 14 residues. V lost 2 bases and J lost 10, with 17 bases in between. Germline assignment: CDR1 SGHVS and CDR2 FQNEAQ. The CDR3 DNA is TGTGCCAGCAGCTTAAACGTACAGGGACGCCCCTACACCTTC. This translates into CASSLNVQGRPYTF.

This chain connects TRBV7-7 to TRBJ2-1, with unresolved D. Trimming removed 1 base from V and 5 bases from J, with 6 bases in between. The germline CDR1 and CDR2 sequences are SSHAT and FNYEAQ (reference sequence). This CDR3 contains 13 residues. In DNA, the CDR3 is TGTGCCAGCAGCTTAGGGCAGAACAATGAGCAGTTCTTC. Residues: CASSLGQNNEQFF.

V is TRBV28 and J is TRBJ2-2; the D is unclear. Per germline, CDR1 MDHEN and CDR2 SYDVKM. This CDR3 comprises 12 residues. Trimming left V 6 bases short and J 2 bases short, with 4 bases between. Here the CDR3 reads CASSFNTGELFF. As DNA, the CDR3 is TGTGCCAGCAGCTTCAACACCGGGGAGCTGTTTTTT.

V and J are TRBV29-1 and TRBJ2-5, with D possibly TRBD1 on 6 matching bases. Germline loops: CDR1 SQVTM, CDR2 ANQGSEA. CDR3 length equals 13 residues. V lost 2 bases and J 2 bases, leaving 9 bases between the germline ends. The CDR3: CSVEPDRQETQYF. CDR3 DNA: TGCAGCGTTGAACCCGACAGGCAAGAGACCCAGTACTTC.

The chain carries TRBV5-4 and TRBJ2-3; TRBD2 aligns across 9 bases. Germline trimming cut 2 bases from V and 6 bases from J; bases unmatched to any gene: 4. The CDR3 covers 14 residues. In germline, CDR1 is SGHNT, CDR2 YYREEE (reference sequence). CDR3 in amino acids: CASSFGGRGDTQYF. The CDR3 DNA reads as TGTGCCAGCAGCTTTGGCGGGAGGGGGGATACGCAGTATTTT.

The rearrangement uses TRBV9 and TRBJ2-5; 10 positions match TRBD2. The J call may be in error: the DNA end matches TRBJ2-7 better. CDR3 length equals 15 residues. CDR1 is SGDLS and CDR2 is YYNGEE in the germline V gene. The CDR3 nucleotides are TGTGCCAGCAGCGTATCTAGCGGGAGTTTCCACGAGCAGTACTTC. This gives the protein CASSVSSGSFHEQYF.

V and J are TRBV7-9 and TRBJ2-7; 10 nucleotides line up with TRBD1. The CDR3 has 17 residues. Germline CDR1 is SEHNR and CDR2 is FQNEAQ (reference sequence). Germline trimming cut 0 bases from V and 5 bases from J; bases unmatched to any gene: 10. The CDR3 region is CASSLALRQGAANEQYF. The CDR3, as DNA: TGTGCCAGCAGCTTAGCGTTACGACAGGGGGCTGCGAACGAGCAGTACTTC.

The chain links TRBV6-5 to TRBJ1-1; weak D call: TRBD1 (5 bases). The germline V gene has CDR1 MNHEY and CDR2 SVGAGI. Trimming took 3 bases from V and 5 from J, leaving 10 bases between them. The CDR3 has 13 amino acids. The CDR3 is CASSYFGGTEAFF. CDR3 sequence (DNA): TGTGCCAGCAGTTATTTCGGGGGAACTGAAGCTTTCTTT.

The chain links TRBV23-1 to TRBJ1-5, with 11 nucleotides matching TRBD1. TRBV23-1 carries the ORF label, with uncertain function. The CDR3 length is 15 residues. J was trimmed by 1 base and V by 7 bases; bases with no gene match: 3. CDR3 in DNA: TGCGCCAGCAAGGGGACAGGGGGAAGCAATCAGCCCCAGCATTTT. Its translation is CASKGTGGSNQPQHF.

The V gene is TRBV30, the J gene TRBJ1-6; D is unclear. V was trimmed by 3 bases and J by 10 bases, leaving 16 bases between them. The CDR3 runs 14 residues. The germline V gene has CDR1 GTSNPN and CDR2 SVGIG (reference sequence). The CDR3 DNA sequence: TGTGCCTGGAGACCGGACTTCGCGGCCTCACCCCTCCACTTT. It yields the protein CAWRPDFAASPLHF.

A single count supports this clone. V usage is TRBV27 and J usage is TRBJ2-7, with 7 positions matching TRBD2. The V and J ends lost 5 bases and 3 bases, in that order; junction bases with no gene match: 7. The germline V gene encodes CDR1 MNHEY and CDR2 SMNVEV (reference sequence). The CDR3 has 14 amino acids. CDR3 sequence: CASSITSASYEQYF. CDR3 coding DNA: TGTGCCAGCAGTATCACTAGCGCCAGCTACGAGCAGTACTTC.

This clone occurred a few times. The genes are TRBV15 and TRBJ1-3; possible D gene TRBD1, 5 bases. The CDR3 loop spans 16 amino acids. V was clipped by 0 bases and J by 3 bases, with 12 bases between them. From germline, CDR1 is LNHNV and CDR2 YYDKDF (reference sequence). CDR3 protein: CATSRDRGLGGNTIYF. CDR3 nucleotides: TGTGCCACCAGCAGAGATCGGGGACTTGGTGGAAACACCATATATTTT.

CDR3 residues: CASSSRFRNEKLFF. The CDR3 nucleotides read TGTGCCAGCAGCTCTCGGTTCAGGAATGAAAAACTGTTTTTT. This sequence joins TRBV5-4 and TRBJ1-4; D ambiguous. With 3 bases removed from V and 5 bases from J, the gap between germline ends came to 11 bases. The CDR3 runs 14 residues. CDR1 and CDR2 from the germline V gene are SGHNT and YYREEE (reference sequence).

The V and J genes are TRBV7-9 and TRBJ2-7, with 9 positions matching TRBD1. The CDR3 totals 16 residues. V lost 5 bases, J lost 1 base, and 9 bases stayed unmatched. Germline V CDR1 and CDR2: SEHNR, FQNEAQ (reference sequence). DNA for the CDR3: TGTGCCAGCAGCCCCGAGACCGGGACAGGGTCCTACGAGCAGTACTTC. The encoded protein is CASSPETGTGSYEQYF.